This TCR beta chain stems from a study of T cells expressing NK-cell markers. Study summary: The TCR beta repertoires were obtained from sorted CD3+CD56+NKG2C+, CD3+CD56+NKG2C- and CD3+CD56-NKG2C+ T cells. Within the sequenced cohort of eight donors, seven exhibited HCMV seropositivity and one was seronegative.

Findings and caveats of the study: A handful of donors' CD3+CD56-NKG2C+ cells were dominated by the same clonotypes.

As regards this clonotype: Its target is not known.

This CDR3 is 16 amino acids long. CDR1 LGHNA and CDR2 YNFKEQ come from the germline V gene. UMI-tagged 5'RACE template switching yielded the TCR beta cDNA. TCRdb re-called the 5' RACE reads and catalogs CDR3 proteins one per entry, DNA excluded. Its listing shows approximately 550,000 distinct CDR3 sequences. Sequenced material: blood T cells: a sorted CD56 or NKG2C T cell subset, CD4+ or CD8+ T cells, or bulk PBMC T cells (not recorded which). The sequence was obtained from a man aged 18 to 29 in good health. The chain uses TRBV4-2 and TRBJ2-1; the TCRdb call, TRBD1, lacks DNA for checking. The CDR3 loop is CASSPRGPFLDNEQFF.